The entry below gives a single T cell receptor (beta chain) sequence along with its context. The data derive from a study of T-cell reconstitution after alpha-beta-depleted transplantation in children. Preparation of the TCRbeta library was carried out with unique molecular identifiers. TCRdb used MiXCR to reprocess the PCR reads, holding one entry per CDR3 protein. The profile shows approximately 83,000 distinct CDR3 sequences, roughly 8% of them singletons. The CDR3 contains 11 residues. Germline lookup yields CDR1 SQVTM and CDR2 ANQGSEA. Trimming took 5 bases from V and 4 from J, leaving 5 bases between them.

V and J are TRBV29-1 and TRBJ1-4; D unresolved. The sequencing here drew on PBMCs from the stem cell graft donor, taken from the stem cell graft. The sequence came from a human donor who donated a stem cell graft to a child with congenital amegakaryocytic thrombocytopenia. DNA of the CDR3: TGCAGCGTTATCTATAATGAAAAACTGTTTTTT. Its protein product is CSVIYNEKLFF.